This passage covers 22 T cell receptor beta chains from one sample sequenced in a study of OX40 agonist ivuxolimab in advanced cancers. TCRdb's table, derived via immunoSEQ multiplex PCR, lists solely in-frame clones and lacks some. The sample lists roughly 23,000 clones; approximately 81% were seen once. The source material was CD4+ or CD8+ T cells sorted from blood, sampled in a trial of the OX40 agonist ivuxolimab. All receptors come from an adult with an advanced solid tumor such as melanoma, head and neck, liver or kidney cancer.

The chain recombines TRBV27 with TRBJ1-4; D may be TRBD1 (6 bases). The CDR3 extends over 14 amino acids. CDR1 is MNHEY, CDR2 SMNVEV, per germline (reference sequence). V gave up 7 bases and J gave up 6 bases, with 15 bases separating them. The CDR3 DNA follows: TGTGCCAGCAAGGTCGGGGGGCTCGATGAAAAACTGTTTTTT. It encodes CASKVGGLDEKLFF.

This sequence joins TRBV19 and TRBJ1-6; D might be TRBD1 (6 bases). The CDR3 loop spans 14 amino acids. V was clipped by 3 bases and J by 6 bases, with 9 bases between them. The germline gives CDR1 LNHDA, CDR2 SQIVND (reference sequence). Written as DNA, the CDR3 is TGTGCCAGTAGTATGTCGGGGGCTAATTCACCCCTCCACTTT. Translating it yields CASSMSGANSPLHF. Using reference TRBV19 and TRBJ1-6 for the parts outside the CDR3, the full variable domain is DGGITQSPKYLFRKEGQNVTLSCEQNLNHDAMYWYRQDPGQGLRLIYYSQIVNDFQKGDIAEGYSVSREKKESFPLTVTSAQKNPTAFYLCASSMSGANSPLHFGNGTRLTVT.

This clone was detected only once. The rearrangement joins TRBV27 to TRBJ2-7, with a possible D match to TRBD2 (7 bases). The CDR3 sequence is 13 residues long. The ends were cut back, 4 bases at V and 2 bases at J, with 9 bases in the middle. CDR1 is MNHEY and CDR2 is SMNVEV in the germline V gene (reference sequence). As DNA, the CDR3 is TGTGCCAGCAGTTCGGGGGGCACCTACGAGCAGTACTTC. It translates to CASSSGGTYEQYF.

The chain uses TRBV7-8 and TRBJ1-1; no definite D call. The CDR3 loop spans 10 amino acids. Germline CDR1 is SGHVS and CDR2 is FQNEAQ. The CDR3 loop reads CVVDGTEAFF. The CDR3, as DNA: TGTGTTGTGGATGGAACTGAAGCTTTCTTT. The full variable domain, its missing parts supplied by reference TRBV7-8 and TRBJ1-1, is GAGVSQSPRYKVAKRGQDVALRCDPISGHVSLFWYQQALGQGPEFLTYFQNEAQLDKSGLPSDRFFAERPEGSVSTLKIQRTQQEDSAVYLCVVDGTEAFFGQGTRLTVV.

This chain connects TRBV5-8 to TRBJ2-3, with 8 bases that match TRBD2. Losses at the gene ends were 5 bases for V and 1 base for J; bases not matched to a gene: 6. The germline gives CDR1 SGHTS, CDR2 YDEGEE. CDR3 length equals 15 residues. The chain's CDR3 is CASSLLTSGTDTQYF. CDR3 coding DNA: TGTGCCAGCAGTCTGCTGACTAGCGGCACAGATACGCAGTATTTT.

The gene calls are TRBV10-2 and TRBJ2-5, with TRBD2 matching 8 bases. The length of the CDR3 is 16 residues. V shed 3 bases, J shed 1 base, and the junction held 7 bases outside the gene matches. CDR1 and CDR2 from the germline V gene are WSHSY and SAAADI. This CDR3 is CASSDSAGGIQETQYF. Written as DNA, the CDR3 is TGCGCCAGCAGTGATTCGGCGGGGGGAATCCAAGAGACCCAGTACTTC.

The chain recombines TRBV5-4 with TRBJ1-2; D call uncertain. The CDR3 runs to 14 residues. Trimming removed 0 bases from V and 4 bases from J, with 10 bases in between. Germline lookup yields CDR1 SGHNT and CDR2 YYREEE (reference sequence). As DNA, the CDR3 is TGTGCCAGCAGCTTGGCCGGGGATCTCTATGGCTACACCTTC. Residues: CASSLAGDLYGYTF.

The gene calls are TRBV2 and TRBJ2-7; no firm D call. Trimming cost V 5 bases and J 6 bases, with 8 bases left between them. The CDR3 is made up of 11 amino acids. Looked up from germline, CDR1 is SNHLY and CDR2 is FYNNEI. In nucleotides, the CDR3 is TGTGCCAGCAGTCCCCTCCCCGAGCAGTACTTC. It translates to CASSPLPEQYF.

This chain uses TRBV7-8 with TRBJ1-1, with D maybe TRBD1 (5 bases). This CDR3 region has 15 residues. CDR1 SGHVS and CDR2 FQNEAQ come from the germline V gene. V dropped 4 bases and J dropped 2 bases, with 14 bases sitting between them. CDR3 DNA sequence: TGTGCCAGCAGCTACCGGGACGGGATAAACACTGAAGCTTTCTTT. This encodes CASSYRDGINTEAFF.

V and J are TRBV5-1 and TRBJ2-7; D is ambiguous. The CDR3 length is 12 residues. The V gene lost 3 bases and the J gene lost 3 bases, with 7 bases spanning the gap. In germline, CDR1 is SGHRS, CDR2 YFSETQ. CDR3 in DNA: TGCGCCAGCAGCTCCAACAGCTACGAGCAGTACTTC. Its translation: CASSSNSYEQYF.

This clone was counted once. V is TRBV7-7 and J is TRBJ2-2, with TRBD1 matching over 8 bases. This CDR3 is 13 amino acids long. CDR1 and CDR2 from the germline V gene are SSHAT and FNYEAQ (reference sequence). Trimming removed 3 bases from V and 9 bases from J; junction bases left unmatched: 3. CDR3 in DNA: TGTGCCAGCAGCTTCACAGGGGGGAGGGAGCTGTTTTTT. Protein sequence: CASSFTGGRELFF. The entire variable domain, with the rest obtained from reference TRBV7-7 and TRBJ2-2, is as follows: GAGVSQSPRYKVTKRGQDVTLRCDPISSHATLYWYQQALGQGPEFLTYFNYEAQPDKSGLPSDRFSAERPEGSISTLTIQRTEQRDSAMYRCASSFTGGRELFFGEGSRLTVL.

The gene calls are TRBV5-5 and TRBJ2-7, with 10 nucleotides matching TRBD2. Germline V gene data show CDR1 as SGHKS and CDR2 as YYEKEE (reference sequence). Trimming cost V 5 bases and J 6 bases; bases outside gene matches: 5. The length of the CDR3 is 13 residues. The CDR3 here is CASSWGLAFEQYF. Written as DNA, the CDR3 is TGTGCCAGCAGTTGGGGACTAGCGTTCGAGCAGTACTTC.

The V and J genes are TRBV29-1 and TRBJ1-1; D gene unclear. CDR1 and CDR2 from the germline V gene are SQVTM and ANQGSEA. This CDR3 contains 14 residues. Trimming pared 7 bases from V and 1 base from J, leaving 16 bases between. This CDR3 reads CSADGRLPNTEAFF. In DNA, the CDR3 is TGCAGCGCCGACGGTCGGCTCCCGAACACTGAAGCTTTCTTT.

The chain couples TRBV6-4 to TRBJ2-1; no clear D gene. The CDR3 is 14 residues long. Deletions cut 2 bases from V and 8 bases from J, with 13 bases between. Germline V CDR1 and CDR2: MRHNA, SNTAGT. The CDR3 DNA sequence: TGTGCCAGCAGTGACAGGGCTCCGGGTTATGAGCAGTTCTTC. This encodes CASSDRAPGYEQFF.

The J gene is TRBJ2-7, the V gene TRBV9, with 7 nucleotides matching TRBD2. The ends lost 2 bases at V and 5 bases at J; junction bases unmatched: 7. CDR3 length: 14 residues. Germline V gene data show CDR1 as SGDLS and CDR2 as YYNGEE. Here the CDR3 reads CASSVSGLRDEQYF. The CDR3, as DNA: TGTGCCAGCAGCGTTAGCGGGCTTAGGGACGAGCAGTACTTC. Full variable domain (missing parts from reference TRBV9 and TRBJ2-7): DSGVTQTPKHLITATGQRVTLRCSPRSGDLSVYWYQQSLDQGLQFLIQYYNGEERAKGNILERFSAQQFPDLHSELNLSSLELGDSALYFCASSVSGLRDEQYFGPGTRLTVT.

The J gene is TRBJ2-1, the V gene TRBV10-3; D is perhaps TRBD1 or TRBD2 (5 bases each). CDR1 is ENHRY, CDR2 SYGVKD, per germline. There are 15 residues in the CDR3. Trimming cost V 3 bases and J 4 bases, with 13 bases left between them. CDR3 sequence: CAISDPGGGYNEQFF. For the CDR3, the DNA is TGTGCCATCAGTGACCCAGGTGGGGGTTACAATGAGCAGTTCTTC.

The CDR3, as DNA: TGTGCCATCCTTGGACAGGGGAGCACAGATACGCAGTATTTT. Amino acids: CAILGQGSTDTQYF. The V and J genes are TRBV10-3 and TRBJ2-3; TRBD1 aligns across 9 bases. Germline V gene lookup returns CDR1 ENHRY and CDR2 SYGVKD. The CDR3 covers 14 residues. J lost 0 bases, V lost 8 bases, and 3 bases had no gene match.

The chain carries TRBV6-1 and TRBJ2-1; TRBD1 might be the D (6 bases). This CDR3 is 14 amino acids long. Trimming removed 3 bases from V and 2 bases from J, with 8 bases in between. Germline V gives CDR1 MNHNS, CDR2 SASEGT. CDR3 amino acids: CASSDRGPYNEQFF. The CDR3 coding sequence is TGTGCCAGCAGTGACAGGGGCCCCTACAATGAGCAGTTCTTC.

This chain joins TRBV4-2 and TRBJ2-7, with D uncertain. Germline lookup yields CDR1 LGHNA and CDR2 YNFKEQ. The V end was cut by 3 bases, the J end by 5 bases, with 17 bases between. CDR3 length: 15 residues. Here the CDR3 reads CASSHPSGPTDEQYF. CDR3 sequence (DNA): TGTGCCAGCAGCCACCCATCGGGTCCCACGGACGAGCAGTACTTC.

J is TRBJ1-2 and V is TRBV9; possibly TRBD1 for D (5 bases). The CDR3 is 15 amino acids. Trimming stripped 4 bases from V and 0 bases from J, with 13 bases between. The V gene's germline CDR1 is SGDLS and CDR2 YYNGEE. In nucleotides, the CDR3 is TGTGCCAGCAGCCCCACCGGGGGGTCTAACTATGGCTACACCTTC. It encodes CASSPTGGSNYGYTF.

A few counts support this clone. DNA of the CDR3: TGCGCCAGCAGCCTAGCAGGCGAGAACACCGGGGAGCTGTTTTTT. This gives the protein CASSLAGENTGELFF. V gene TRBV4-1 combines with J gene TRBJ2-2; D not resolved. The V end was cut by 4 bases, the J end by 1 base, with 10 bases between. CDR1 is MGHRA and CDR2 is YSYEKL in the germline V gene. The CDR3 spans 15 residues.

This clone was detected only once. The V gene is TRBV27, the J gene TRBJ2-7; the D is unclear. V lost 6 bases, J lost 0 bases, and 6 bases lay in between. Germline V lookup: CDR1 MNHEY, CDR2 SMNVEV (reference sequence). The CDR3 loop spans 12 amino acids. CDR3 in DNA: TGTGCCAGCAGCCCGAACTCCTACGAGCAGTACTTC. This translates into CASSPNSYEQYF.